These T cell receptor beta chains were read from a single sample in a study of technical replicates of blood from a handful of donors. Method: immunoSEQ multiplex PCR; TCRdb's copy keeps in-frame clones and lacks some. Among 80,000 or so clones listed, 90% to 95% were seen once. Sequenced input: T cells isolated from PBMCs. Receptors originate from a human donor in good health. Both conserved end residues are part of each CDR3. The D gene is left open where the match is weak. Not every row has a clone size; where given, it reads once, few, many or a size class.

d_gene: NA; v_gene: TRBV4-1; abundance: NA; j_gene: TRBJ1-1; CDR3nt: TGCGCCAGCAGCCCATTACAGGGCCACACTGAAGCTTTCTTT; CDR3aa: CASSPLQGHTEAFF
d_gene: TRBD1; v_gene: TRBV28; abundance: NA; j_gene: TRBJ1-1; CDR3nt: TGTGCCAGCAGCCAGGACAGGGAACTCTTGAACACTGAAGCTTTCTTT; CDR3aa: CASSQDRELLNTEAFF
d_gene: NA; v_gene: TRBV9; abundance: NA; j_gene: TRBJ1-5; CDR3nt: TGTGCCAGCAGCGTCGGGACTGACAATCAGCCCCAGCATTTT; CDR3aa: CASSVGTDNQPQHF
d_gene: NA; v_gene: TRBV27; abundance: NA; j_gene: TRBJ1-2; CDR3nt: TGTGCCAGCACGGCCAGCACCCTGGGAGCTAACTATGGCTACACCTTC; CDR3aa: CASTASTLGANYGYTF
d_gene: TRBD1; v_gene: TRBV14; abundance: NA; j_gene: TRBJ2-4; CDR3nt: TGTGCCAGCAGCCAAGCGGAGACAGGGATTGACATTCAGTACTTC; CDR3aa: CASSQAETGIDIQYF
d_gene: TRBD1; v_gene: TRBV25-1; abundance: NA; j_gene: TRBJ1-2; CDR3nt: TGTGCCAGCCTCAGGGGGCATCCCGACTATGGCTACACCTTC; CDR3aa: CASLRGHPDYGYTF
d_gene: NA; v_gene: TRBV2; abundance: NA; j_gene: TRBJ1-1; CDR3nt: TGTGCCAGCAGTCCCCTTGACACTGAAGCTTTCTTT; CDR3aa: CASSPLDTEAFF
d_gene: TRBD1; v_gene: TRBV7-9; abundance: NA; j_gene: TRBJ2-4; CDR3nt: TGTGCCAGCAGCTTAGTCGGGACAGGGTCGGCCAAAAACATTCAGTACTTC; CDR3aa: CASSLVGTGSAKNIQYF
d_gene: NA; v_gene: TRBV19; abundance: NA; j_gene: TRBJ1-5; CDR3nt: TGTGCCAGTAGTATAGATCAGGGCAATCAGCCCCAGCATTTT; CDR3aa: CASSIDQGNQPQHF
d_gene: NA; v_gene: TRBV2; abundance: NA; j_gene: TRBJ1-3; CDR3nt: TGTGCCAGCCGAGGTGGGGCCGGAAACACCATATATTTT; CDR3aa: CASRGGAGNTIYF
d_gene: NA; v_gene: TRBV28; abundance: NA; j_gene: TRBJ1-2; CDR3nt: TGTGCCAGCAGTCCCCTAACAGGGAAGGTATTAGGGAAGGTATTTGGCTACACCTTC; CDR3aa: CASSPLTGKVLGKVFGYTF
d_gene: NA; v_gene: TRBV19; abundance: few; j_gene: TRBJ1-1; CDR3nt: TGTGCCAGTAAACCGGGGAACACTGAAGCTTTCTTT; CDR3aa: CASKPGNTEAFF
d_gene: NA; v_gene: TRBV5-5; abundance: NA; j_gene: TRBJ2-2; CDR3nt: TGTGCCAGCAGCGCCGACACCAACCGCGCGAACACCGGGGAGCTGTTTTTT; CDR3aa: CASSADTNRANTGELFF
d_gene: TRBD1; v_gene: TRBV6-1; abundance: NA; j_gene: TRBJ1-2; CDR3nt: TGTGCCAGCAGGGGGACAGGGAGCTACACCTTC; CDR3aa: CASRGTGSYTF
d_gene: NA; v_gene: TRBV2; abundance: NA; j_gene: TRBJ2-2; CDR3nt: TGTGCCAGCAGTGCACAGGGTGGCACCGGGGAGCTGTTTTTT; CDR3aa: CASSAQGGTGELFF
d_gene: TRBD1; v_gene: TRBV25-1; abundance: NA; j_gene: TRBJ2-7; CDR3nt: TGTGCCAGCAGTGTAGGGACAGTGCTCTACGAGCAGTACTTC; CDR3aa: CASSVGTVLYEQYF
d_gene: TRBD1; v_gene: TRBV19; abundance: NA; j_gene: TRBJ1-5; CDR3nt: TGTGCCAGTAGTATTTCCGGGACAGGCAATCAGCCCCAGCATTTT; CDR3aa: CASSISGTGNQPQHF
d_gene: NA; v_gene: TRBV9; abundance: NA; j_gene: TRBJ2-3; CDR3nt: TGTGCCAGCAGCGTAGACGGGGTTTTACAAGATACGCAGTATTTT; CDR3aa: CASSVDGVLQDTQYF
d_gene: NA; v_gene: TRBV10-3; abundance: few; j_gene: TRBJ1-3; CDR3nt: TGTGCCATCAGTGACTCTACAGGGGGAAACACCATATATTTT; CDR3aa: CAISDSTGGNTIYF
d_gene: NA; v_gene: TRBV19; abundance: NA; j_gene: TRBJ1-5; CDR3nt: TGTGCCAGTAGTATCAGCGATAGCAATCAGCCCCAGCATTTT; CDR3aa: CASSISDSNQPQHF
d_gene: TRBD2; v_gene: TRBV7-3; abundance: NA; j_gene: TRBJ2-1; CDR3nt: TGTGCCAGCAGCCACGGGAGGTTCTCAGTCAATGAGCAGTTCTTC; CDR3aa: CASSHGRFSVNEQFF
d_gene: TRBD2; v_gene: TRBV4-3; abundance: NA; j_gene: TRBJ2-5; CDR3nt: TGCGCCAGCAGCCAAGGACTAGCGGTGCAAGAGACCCAGTACTTC; CDR3aa: CASSQGLAVQETQYF
d_gene: TRBD2; v_gene: TRBV6-4; abundance: NA; j_gene: TRBJ2-1; CDR3nt: TGTGCCAGCAGTGAGGTAGCGGGAGGTGTAATCAATGAGCAGTTCTTC; CDR3aa: CASSEVAGGVINEQFF
d_gene: NA; v_gene: TRBV6-1; abundance: NA; j_gene: TRBJ1-2; CDR3nt: TGTGCCAGCAGCGGTCTAAGGGGCGGCTACACCTTC; CDR3aa: CASSGLRGGYTF
d_gene: TRBD2; v_gene: TRBV9; abundance: NA; j_gene: TRBJ2-7; CDR3nt: TGTGCCAGCAGCGTAGTGGCTAGCGGGAGTATCTACGAGCAGTACTTC; CDR3aa: CASSVVASGSIYEQYF
d_gene: NA; v_gene: TRBV29-1; abundance: once; j_gene: TRBJ1-1; CDR3nt: TGCAGCGTTGAAAACCCACAGGGCTACACTGAAGCTTTCTTT; CDR3aa: CSVENPQGYTEAFF
d_gene: NA; v_gene: TRBV6-5; abundance: NA; j_gene: TRBJ2-7; CDR3nt: TGTGCCAGCAGTTACGCAGGGCAATCCTACGAGCAGTACTTC; CDR3aa: CASSYAGQSYEQYF
d_gene: NA; v_gene: TRBV5-1; abundance: NA; j_gene: TRBJ2-7; CDR3nt: TGCGCCAGCAGCTTGGACGGCTACGAGCAGTACTTC; CDR3aa: CASSLDGYEQYF
d_gene: NA; v_gene: TRBV4-3; abundance: NA; j_gene: TRBJ1-5; CDR3nt: TGCGCCAGCAGCCAAGACTTTAGCAATCAGCCCCAGCATTTT; CDR3aa: CASSQDFSNQPQHF
d_gene: TRBD2; v_gene: TRBV11-2; abundance: NA; j_gene: TRBJ2-7; CDR3nt: TGTGCCAGCAGCTTTGCGGCGCGGGAGCTCTTCTCCTACGAGCAGTACTTC; CDR3aa: CASSFAARELFSYEQYF
d_gene: NA; v_gene: TRBV7-2; abundance: NA; j_gene: TRBJ1-1; CDR3nt: TGTGCCAGCAGCTTAGATCCCCCTCTCACTGAAGCTTTCTTT; CDR3aa: CASSLDPPLTEAFF
d_gene: TRBD2; v_gene: TRBV4-3; abundance: NA; j_gene: TRBJ2-7; CDR3nt: TGCGCCAGCAGCCAAGGGGTAGCGGGAGCCCTCGAGCAGTACTTC; CDR3aa: CASSQGVAGALEQYF
d_gene: NA; v_gene: TRBV30; abundance: NA; j_gene: TRBJ1-2; CDR3nt: TGTGCCTGGAGTGTTGGAGCAGCTAACTATGGCTACACCTTC; CDR3aa: CAWSVGAANYGYTF
d_gene: NA; v_gene: TRBV6-5; abundance: NA; j_gene: TRBJ1-2; CDR3nt: TGTGCCAGCAGTTACTGGCACAGTAACTATGGCTACACCTTC; CDR3aa: CASSYWHSNYGYTF
d_gene: NA; v_gene: TRBV19; abundance: once; j_gene: TRBJ1-2; CDR3nt: TGTGCCAGTAGTATAGCAAAGAGGGTAAGTGGCTACACCTTC; CDR3aa: CASSIAKRVSGYTF
d_gene: NA; v_gene: TRBV29-1; abundance: NA; j_gene: TRBJ1-2; CDR3nt: TGCAGCGTTGAAGACTGGGGTGTCAGGGGCTATGGCTACACCTTC; CDR3aa: CSVEDWGVRGYGYTF
d_gene: TRBD2; v_gene: TRBV5-1; abundance: once; j_gene: TRBJ2-5; CDR3nt: TGCGCCAGCAGCTTGGCTAGCGGGCCCCAAGAGACCCAGTACTTC; CDR3aa: CASSLASGPQETQYF
d_gene: NA; v_gene: TRBV7-9; abundance: NA; j_gene: TRBJ2-7; CDR3nt: TGTGCCAGCAGCTTCGGAAGCGGCTCCTACGAGCAGTACTTC; CDR3aa: CASSFGSGSYEQYF
d_gene: NA; v_gene: TRBV7-3; abundance: NA; j_gene: TRBJ2-3; CDR3nt: TGTGCCAGCAGCCCCCTACTAGGGCGAACAGATACGCAGTATTTT; CDR3aa: CASSPLLGRTDTQYF
d_gene: NA; v_gene: TRBV5-1; abundance: NA; j_gene: TRBJ2-2; CDR3nt: TGCGCCAGCAGCTTTAATGCCGGGGAGCTGTTTTTT; CDR3aa: CASSFNAGELFF
d_gene: NA; v_gene: TRBV9; abundance: few; j_gene: TRBJ1-1; CDR3nt: TGTGCCAGCAGCGCGGGGATGAACACTGAAGCTTTCTTT; CDR3aa: CASSAGMNTEAFF
d_gene: NA; v_gene: TRBV30; abundance: NA; j_gene: TRBJ1-2; CDR3nt: TGTGCCTGGAGTGGAGATGGCTACACCTTC; CDR3aa: CAWSGDGYTF
d_gene: TRBD1; v_gene: TRBV30; abundance: NA; j_gene: TRBJ2-7; CDR3nt: TGTGCCTGGAGTCCCGGGACAGGGATATCCTACGAGCAGTACTTC; CDR3aa: CAWSPGTGISYEQYF
d_gene: NA; v_gene: TRBV11-2; abundance: NA; j_gene: TRBJ2-7; CDR3nt: TGTGCCAGCAGCGTTAGAGGGTCGGGCGGATACTACGAGCAGTACTTC; CDR3aa: CASSVRGSGGYYEQYF
d_gene: TRBD1; v_gene: TRBV11-2; abundance: NA; j_gene: TRBJ2-7; CDR3nt: TGTGCCAGCAGCGCCTACAGGGGCCCCTCCTACGAGCAGTACTTC; CDR3aa: CASSAYRGPSYEQYF
d_gene: TRBD1; v_gene: TRBV19; abundance: NA; j_gene: TRBJ2-7; CDR3nt: TGTGCCAGTGCGCCGGGACAGGGTTTTAACGAGCAGTACTTC; CDR3aa: CASAPGQGFNEQYF
d_gene: TRBD1; v_gene: TRBV10-3; abundance: few; j_gene: TRBJ1-2; CDR3nt: TGTGCCATCAGTGAGTCGAGACAGGGGGCGACGGGCTACACCTTC; CDR3aa: CAISESRQGATGYTF
d_gene: TRBD1; v_gene: TRBV7-3; abundance: few; j_gene: TRBJ1-2; CDR3nt: TGTGCCAGCAGCTCCCAAACAGGGGTGGTTGGCTACACCTTC; CDR3aa: CASSSQTGVVGYTF
d_gene: TRBD1; v_gene: TRBV28; abundance: NA; j_gene: TRBJ2-1; CDR3nt: TGTGCCAGCAGTACCCGGGACAGCAACAATGAGCAGTTCTTC; CDR3aa: CASSTRDSNNEQFF
d_gene: TRBD2; v_gene: TRBV4-2; abundance: NA; j_gene: TRBJ2-2; CDR3nt: TGTGCCAGCAGCCCCATGACTAGCGGGAGTTCATCCGGGGAGCTGTTTTTT; CDR3aa: CASSPMTSGSSSGELFF
d_gene: NA; v_gene: TRBV6-5; abundance: NA; j_gene: TRBJ1-1; CDR3nt: TGTGCCAGCAGTTACAAAGGGGGGGTCACTGAAGCTTTCTTT; CDR3aa: CASSYKGGVTEAFF